A selection of T cell receptor beta chains follows, all from one sample in a study of post-analysis software for immune sequencing data. TCRdb re-analysed the PCR reads in MiXCR, keeping a single row per CDR3 protein. The data hold roughly 620,000 distinct CDR3 sequences, with around 40% observed a single time. Sequencing was done on a sample of blood. All receptors come from a girl aged 10 to 17 with multiple sclerosis. The CDR3 runs from the conserved cysteine through the conserved F or W. A D gene is named only where the DNA matches it firmly. Expanded clones get a size class; other rows say once, few or many, or leave the size out.

abundance	v_gene	j_gene	d_gene	CDR3aa	CDR3nt
few	TRBV4-1	TRBJ1-6	NA	CASRFLRSVKSPLHF	TGCGCCAGCAGGTTCCTTCGGAGTGTAAAATCACCCCTCCACTTT
NA	TRBV6-5	TRBJ2-1	NA	CASSYLYEQFF	TGTGCCAGCAGTTATCTGTATGAGCAGTTCTTC
NA	TRBV7-6	TRBJ1-2	NA	CASSTGPGLVFSVTF	TGTGCCAGCAGCACAGGACCGGGACTTGTTTTTAGTGTCACCTTC
NA	TRBV12-3/TRBV12-4	TRBJ2-7	TRBD2	CASSLVLAGGPYEQYF	TGTGCCAGCAGTTTAGTACTAGCGGGAGGTCCCTACGAGCAGTACTTC
NA	TRBV27	TRBJ1-2	TRBD1	CASSFLQVAGGVYGYTF	TGTGCCAGCAGTTTTCTACAGGTTGCAGGGGGCGTCTATGGCTACACCTTC
NA	TRBV7-2	TRBJ2-7	NA	CASSSPEYFYEQYF	TGTGCCAGCAGCTCCCCGGAGTACTTCTACGAGCAGTACTTC
NA	TRBV24-1	TRBJ2-5	TRBD2	CATSDKRLAGQETQYF	TGTGCCACCAGTGATAAAAGACTAGCGGGACAAGAGACCCAGTACTTC
NA	TRBV9	TRBJ1-1	NA	CASSVIMNTEAFF	TGTGCCAGCAGCGTAATTATGAACACTGAAGCTTTCTTT
NA	TRBV6-2/TRBV6-3	TRBJ2-3	NA	CASSYLTPRTDTQYF	TGTGCCAGCAGTTACTTGACACCACGCACAGATACGCAGTATTTT
NA	TRBV20-1	TRBJ1-2	NA	CSARSPQVRYGYTF	TGCAGTGCTAGAAGCCCACAGGTTCGCTATGGCTACACCTTC
few	TRBV20-1	TRBJ1-2	TRBD1	CSAGDGTEYGYTF	TGCAGTGCCGGGGACGGGACAGAATATGGCTACACCTTC
few	TRBV12-3/TRBV12-4	TRBJ2-7	TRBD2	CASAPTGGGSYEQYF	TGTGCCAGCGCCCCCACCGGGGGAGGGTCCTACGAGCAGTACTTC
NA	TRBV2	TRBJ2-1	TRBD2	CASRDTSGGAGEQFF	TGTGCCAGCAGGGATACTAGCGGGGGGGCTGGTGAGCAGTTCTTC
NA	TRBV29-1	TRBJ1-6	NA	CSVRRGVGSPLHF	TGCAGCGTTCGACGGGGGGTAGGTTCACCCCTCCACTTT
few	TRBV6-5	TRBJ2-5	TRBD2	CASSYVGLAGDSGETQYF	TGTGCCAGCAGTTACGTCGGACTAGCGGGAGATAGTGGTGAGACCCAGTACTTC
NA	TRBV5-1	TRBJ2-7	TRBD1	CASSLGTGTDEQYF	TGCGCCAGCAGCTTGGGGACAGGGACTGACGAGCAGTACTTC
NA	TRBV29-1	TRBJ1-2	TRBD1	CSLGTGDGYTF	TGCAGCCTTGGGACAGGGGATGGCTACACCTTC
few	TRBV5-6	TRBJ1-1	NA	CASSLPYTNTEAFF	TGTGCCAGCAGCTTGCCCTACACGAACACTGAAGCTTTCTTT
NA	TRBV2	TRBJ2-3	TRBD2	CASKPQAGISTDTQYF	TGTGCCAGCAAACCCCAAGCGGGGATTAGCACAGATACGCAGTATTTT
NA	TRBV4-1	TRBJ1-1	NA	CASSHQGTTEAFF	TGCGCCAGCAGCCACCAGGGTACCACTGAAGCTTTCTTT
few	TRBV6-5	TRBJ1-1	NA	CASSYSGLLNTEAFF	TGTGCCAGCAGTTACTCCGGACTGCTAAACACTGAAGCTTTCTTT
NA	TRBV5-6	TRBJ1-4	NA	CASSLEALRTNEKLFF	TGTGCCAGCAGCTTGGAGGCCCTAAGAACTAATGAAAAACTGTTTTTT
NA	TRBV5-1	TRBJ1-1	NA	CASSLTTPPEAFF	TGCGCCAGCAGCTTGACCACACCTCCTGAAGCTTTCTTT
NA	TRBV29-1	TRBJ2-1	TRBD2	CSVRRLAGYDEQFF	TGCAGCGTTCGACGACTAGCGGGATACGATGAGCAGTTCTTC
few	TRBV7-9	TRBJ2-1	TRBD2	CASSAFLAGGPSSYNEQFF	TGTGCCAGCAGCGCGTTCTTAGCGGGAGGTCCTTCCTCATACAATGAGCAGTTCTTC
NA	TRBV5-1	TRBJ1-1	NA	CASSLEDGAGTEAFF	TGCGCCAGCAGCTTGGAGGACGGGGCCGGGACTGAAGCTTTCTTT
few	TRBV5-1	TRBJ2-6	TRBD2	CASSVLAGGQTSGANVLTF	TGCGCCAGCAGCGTGTTGGCGGGGGGACAAACCTCCGGGGCCAACGTCCTGACTTTC
NA	TRBV5-1	TRBJ1-1	TRBD1	CASTTGPMNTEAFF	TGCGCCAGTACGACAGGGCCGATGAACACTGAAGCTTTCTTT
NA	TRBV30	TRBJ2-3	NA	CGGSGGSNMQYF	TGTGGGGGGAGCGGAGGCTCAAATATGCAGTATTTT
few	TRBV20-1	TRBJ1-1	TRBD1	CSARPGQGHTEAFF	TGCAGTGCTAGACCTGGACAGGGGCACACTGAAGCTTTCTTT
NA	TRBV12-5	TRBJ2-1	TRBD1	CASGLGTVLPKHNEQFF	TGTGCTAGTGGTCTAGGGACAGTCCTCCCTAAACACAATGAGCAGTTCTTC
few	TRBV10-3	TRBJ2-7	TRBD2	CAISEAGEGYEQYF	TGTGCCATCAGTGAAGCGGGAGAAGGCTACGAGCAGTACTTC
NA	TRBV6-5	TRBJ2-5	TRBD2	CASSYPGAGGQETQYF	TGTGCCAGCAGTTACCCTGGAGCGGGAGGACAAGAGACCCAGTACTTC
NA	TRBV7-9	TRBJ1-1	NA	CASSRPGTEAFF	TGTGCCAGCAGCCGCCCCGGCACTGAAGCTTTCTTT
NA	TRBV4-2	TRBJ2-1	TRBD2	CASSAPSGRAYNEQFF	TGTGCCAGCAGCGCCCCTAGCGGGAGGGCCTACAATGAGCAGTTCTTC
once	TRBV9	TRBJ2-3	NA	CASSVDTTRRTDTQYF	TGTGCCAGCAGCGTCGATACGACTAGGAGGACAGATACGCAGTATTTT
NA	TRBV3-1	TRBJ1-2	NA	CASSPANDGQTPILNYGYTF	TGTGCCAGCAGCCCAGCAAATGACGGACAGACACCTATCCTCAACTATGGCTACACCTTC
NA	TRBV5-1	TRBJ1-1	TRBD1	CASSLAPGQAPTEAFF	TGCGCCAGCAGCTTGGCCCCGGGACAGGCTCCGACTGAAGCTTTCTTT
few	TRBV12-3/TRBV12-4	TRBJ1-6	TRBD1	CASSSDRGLSPLHF	TGTGCCAGCAGTTCCGACAGGGGGCTCTCACCCCTCCACTTT
few	TRBV5-1	TRBJ2-1	TRBD2	CASAGGPNNEQFF	TGCGCCAGCGCGGGGGGCCCAAACAATGAGCAGTTCTTC
NA	TRBV12-3/TRBV12-4	TRBJ2-5	TRBD2	CASSLARGGYKETQYF	TGTGCCAGCAGTTTAGCGCGGGGGGGATACAAAGAGACCCAGTACTTC
NA	TRBV6-1	TRBJ1-1	NA	CATALGTEAFF	TGTGCCACCGCGCTGGGGACTGAAGCTTTCTTT
few	TRBV27	TRBJ1-2	NA	CASSLSMSTLANYGYTF	TGTGCCAGCAGTTTATCAATGAGCACCCTAGCTAACTATGGCTACACCTTC
NA	TRBV20-1	TRBJ2-5	NA	CSAGRDSSNEQYF	TGCAGTGCCGGCCGGGACTCCTCCAATGAGCAGTACTTC
few	TRBV4-1	TRBJ2-7	TRBD1	CASSPRTGPYYEQYF	TGCGCCAGCAGCCCCAGGACAGGACCTTACTACGAGCAGTACTTC
few	TRBV7-9	TRBJ1-5	NA	CASSLPLRGARDQPQHF	TGTGCCAGCAGCTTACCGCTAAGGGGCGCGAGGGATCAGCCCCAGCATTTT
NA	TRBV5-5	TRBJ2-7	TRBD2	CASSLEGLSSYEQYF	TGTGCCAGCAGCTTGGAGGGACTAAGCTCCTACGAGCAGTACTTC
NA	TRBV5-1	TRBJ2-7	TRBD1	CASSLSRQGSGEQYF	TGCGCCAGCAGCCTCTCGCGACAGGGAAGCGGCGAGCAGTACTTC
few	TRBV5-1	TRBJ2-7	TRBD2	CASSSRLAGGLREQYF	TGCGCCAGCAGCTCCCGACTAGCGGGAGGGTTGAGGGAGCAGTACTTC
NA	TRBV6-5	TRBJ2-3	NA	CASTNWGTASDTQYF	TGTGCCAGCACCAACTGGGGCACGGCGTCAGATACGCAGTATTTT
NA	TRBV20-1	TRBJ1-1	NA	CSARAALNTEAFF	TGCAGTGCTAGGGCGGCATTGAACACTGAAGCTTTCTTT
few	TRBV19	TRBJ2-6	NA	CASSRQGDSGANVLTF	TGTGCCAGTAGCCGGCAGGGTGATTCTGGGGCCAACGTCCTGACTTTC
NA	TRBV28	TRBJ1-2	NA	CASSSGMVGYTF	TGTGCCAGCAGTTCGGGGATGGTTGGCTACACCTTC
NA	TRBV5-5	TRBJ2-7	NA	CAGSWTYTEQYF	TGTGCCGGCAGCTGGACCTACACCGAGCAGTACTTC